The present TCR beta chain was sequenced within a study of T cells in Graves' hyperthyroidism and ophthalmopathy. This clonotype was seen a few times. Its specificity is unknown. This may be a read error: a much more frequent sequence differs by one nucleotide. Study-wide points: The model's output predicted ophthalmopathy at a median of approximately 6.5 months prior to onset. Researchers found most expanded thyroid clonotypes above 0.001 in blood as well.

The CDR3 is 14 residues long. The V gene's germline CDR1 is SGHTA and CDR2 FQGNSA. Amplification targeted TCR beta CDR3 regions from RNA transcripts. The TCR CDR3 first-round RT-PCR relied on the HTBI primer set. MiXCR, run by TCRdb on the multiplex PCR reads, gives a single entry per CDR3 protein. The data contain under 350,000 distinct CDR3 sequences, about an eighth of them singletons. PBMCs stemmed from 10 ml fresh peripheral blood. The V call is TRBV7-2, the J call TRBJ2-3, with 8 bases that match TRBD2. The specimen was blood. The receptor was derived from a woman between 25 and 40 years old with Graves' hyperthyroidism that later progressed to Graves' ophthalmopathy. The CDR3 DNA reads as TGTGTCAGCAGCCATGGACTAGCCGGAGATACGCAGTATTTT. Translating gives CVSSHGLAGDTQYF.